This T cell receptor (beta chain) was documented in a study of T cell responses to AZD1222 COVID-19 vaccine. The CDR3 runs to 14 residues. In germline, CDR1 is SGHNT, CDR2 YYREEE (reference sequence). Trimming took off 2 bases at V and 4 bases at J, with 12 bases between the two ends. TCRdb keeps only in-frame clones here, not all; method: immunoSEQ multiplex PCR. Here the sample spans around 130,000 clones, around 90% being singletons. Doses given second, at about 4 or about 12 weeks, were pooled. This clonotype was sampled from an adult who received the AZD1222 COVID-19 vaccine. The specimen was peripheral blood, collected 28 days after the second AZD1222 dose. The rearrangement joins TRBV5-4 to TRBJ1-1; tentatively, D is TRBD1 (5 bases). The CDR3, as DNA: TGTGCCAGCAGCTTTGGGACTCTGGGCACTGAAGCTTTCTTT. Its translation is CASSFGTLGTEAFF. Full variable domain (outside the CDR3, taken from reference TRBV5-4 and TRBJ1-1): ETGVTQSPTHLIKTRGQQVTLRCSSQSGHNTVSWYQQALGQGPQFIFQYYREEENGRGNFPPRFSGLQFPNYSSELNVNALELDDSALYLCASSFGTLGTEAFFGQGTRLTVV.